This entry describes one T cell receptor (beta chain). Use of 60 Vbeta and 13 Jbeta primers characterized the PCR. Per the original methods: In a later analysis, about 9.9 million of tens of millions of unique beta chains occurred in at least two donors. The repertoire was sequenced with immunoSEQ multiplex PCR; TCRdb's copy has only in-frame clones and lacks some. V and J calls and clone size are those listed in that table; D and trimming were worked out from the DNA. The sample consists of 150,000 to 200,000 clones, about four fifths of them appearing once. Germline CDR1 and CDR2: KGHSH and LQKENI. V lost 1 base and J lost 5, with 8 bases in between. There are 13 residues in the CDR3. The sample originates from a study of cytomegalovirus exposure and HLA in healthy donors.

This chain links TRBV18 with TRBJ2-5, with D possibly being TRBD1 (6 bases). Sequencing was carried out using PBMCs. This TCR came from a man between 18 and 35 years old in good health and CMV-seronegative. CDR3 nucleotides: TGTGCCAGCTCACCACTACAGGGCGAGACCCAGTACTTC. Protein sequence: CASSPLQGETQYF. Full variable domain (remainder filled in from reference TRBV18 and TRBJ2-5): NAGVMQNPRHLVRRRGQEARLRCSPMKGHSHVYWYRQLPEEGLKFMVYLQKENIIDESGMPKERFSAEFPKEGPSILRIQQVVRGDSAAYFCASSPLQGETQYFGPGTRLLVL.